These 16 T cell receptor beta chains were all obtained from the same sample, sequenced in a study of PD-1 blockade in classical Hodgkin lymphoma. Specified time point: cycle 4 day 1 (C4D1), after 5 to 7 weeks of nivolumab. Following autologous stem cell transplantation, relapse occurred in every patient, and exposure to brentuximab vedotin varied. TCRdb's table, derived via immunoSEQ multiplex PCR, lists solely in-frame clones and lacks some. In the table there are almost 95,000 clones, 83% of which are singletons. The sequencing here drew on peripheral blood mononuclear cells (PBMCs), taken before the fourth cycle of nivolumab. The receptors stem from a human donor with classical Hodgkin lymphoma.

The chain is built from TRBV5-1 and TRBJ1-1; D gene uncertain. Germline V gene data show CDR1 as SGHRS and CDR2 as YFSETQ. The CDR3 length is 14 residues. Trimming removed 5 bases at V and 1 base at J, with 12 bases between. In DNA, the CDR3 is TGCGCCAGCAGTTCGACCTCAGGGAACACTGAAGCTTTCTTT. It yields the protein CASSSTSGNTEAFF.

The chain uses TRBV19 and TRBJ2-7; maybe TRBD1 (6 bases). There are 14 residues in the CDR3. The germline V gene has CDR1 LNHDA and CDR2 SQIVND (reference sequence). Trimming took 5 bases from V and 3 from J, leaving 14 bases between them. CDR3 region: CASSPRTAGYEQYF. In DNA, the CDR3 is TGTGCCAGTAGTCCAAGGACAGCAGGCTACGAGCAGTACTTC. Based on the CDR3 plus reference TRBV19 and TRBJ2-7, the full variable domain is DGGITQSPKYLFRKEGQNVTLSCEQNLNHDAMYWYRQDPGQGLRLIYYSQIVNDFQKGDIAEGYSVSREKKESFPLTVTSAQKNPTAFYLCASSPRTAGYEQYFGPGTRLTVT.

The rearrangement uses TRBV27 and TRBJ2-1; 8 bases align to TRBD1. The length of the CDR3 is 13 residues. Germline V gene data show CDR1 as MNHEY and CDR2 as SMNVEV (reference sequence). The trim removed 5 bases at V and 8 bases at J, leaving 5 bases unmatched. The CDR3 spells CASSLMTGDEQFF. CDR3 sequence (DNA): TGTGCCAGCAGTCTCATGACAGGGGATGAGCAGTTCTTC.

This chain connects TRBV27 to TRBJ1-1, with no clear D. The CDR3 is made up of 11 amino acids. The germline V gene has CDR1 MNHEY and CDR2 SMNVEV (reference sequence). V was trimmed by 4 bases and J by 11 bases, leaving 11 bases between them. The CDR3 bases are TGTGCCAGCAGTTCGACATCACATGCTTTCTTT. It specifies CASSSTSHAFF.

The chain uses TRBV19 and TRBJ2-7; D perhaps matches TRBD2 (6 bases). Looked up from germline, CDR1 is LNHDA and CDR2 is SQIVND (reference sequence). The CDR3 has 14 amino acids. V shed 3 bases and J shed 6 bases, with 15 bases lying between them. The CDR3 is CASSIGLASGEQYF. The CDR3 DNA is TGTGCCAGTAGTATCGGTCTAGCGTCCGGCGAGCAGTACTTC.

This sequence joins TRBV30 and TRBJ2-3, with D uncertain. The CDR3 has 11 amino acids. Trimming removed 5 bases at V and 1 base at J, with 4 bases between. The germline V gene has CDR1 GTSNPN and CDR2 SVGIG (reference sequence). CDR3 bases: TGTGCCTGGGACCGCACAGATACGCAGTATTTT. As protein: CAWDRTDTQYF.

This clone was counted a few times. The rearrangement joins TRBV5-1 to TRBJ2-7; the D is unclear. Trimming removed 4 bases from V and 5 bases from J, with 19 bases in between. CDR1 SGHRS and CDR2 YFSETQ come from the germline V gene. The CDR3 is made up of 15 amino acids. The CDR3, as DNA: TGCGCCAGCAGCGAAGGACCGGGTCTATCTCACGAGCAGTACTTC. Translated: CASSEGPGLSHEQYF. Filled out from reference TRBV5-1 and TRBJ2-7, the complete variable domain reads KAGVTQTPRYLIKTRGQQVTLSCSPISGHRSVSWYQQTPGQGLQFLFEYFSETQRNKGNFPGRFSGRQFSNSRSEMNVSTLELGDSALYLCASSEGPGLSHEQYFGPGTRLTVT.

The chain recombines TRBV10-3 with TRBJ1-1; 8 nucleotides match TRBD1. The CDR3 length is 15 residues. Per the germline V gene, CDR1 is ENHRY and CDR2 is SYGVKD. With 7 bases clipped from V and 0 bases from J, the junction kept 7 bases outside the gene matches. This CDR3 reads CAIKGDRLMNTEAFF. Here the CDR3 DNA reads TGTGCCATCAAGGGGGACAGGCTAATGAACACTGAAGCTTTCTTT.

V and J are TRBV11-1 and TRBJ2-5; D gene unclear. Trimming left V 7 bases short and J 2 bases short, with 11 bases between. Germline-derived CDR1 and CDR2 are SGHAT and FQDESV (reference sequence). This CDR3 is built from 13 residues. The CDR3 coding sequence is TGTGCCAGCACCAGAGACGGTCAAGAGACCCAGTACTTC. Its protein product is CASTRDGQETQYF. The complete variable domain, with remaining parts taken from reference TRBV11-1 and TRBJ2-5, reads EAEVAQSPRYKITEKSQAVAFWCDPISGHATLYWYRQILGQGPELLVQFQDESVVDDSQLPKDRFSAERLKGVDSTLKIQPAELGDSAMYLCASTRDGQETQYFGPGTRLLVL.

This clone was seen a few times. This chain links TRBV28 with TRBJ2-2; TRBD2 is a possible D gene (5 bases). This CDR3 is built from 14 residues. Per the germline V gene, CDR1 is MDHEN and CDR2 is SYDVKM. Trimming took 7 bases from V and 7 from J, leaving 16 bases between them. The CDR3 sequence: CASNVGVLYGELFF. The CDR3 DNA reads TGTGCCAGCAATGTGGGAGTTCTTTACGGGGAGCTGTTTTTT. Full variable domain (remainder filled in from reference TRBV28 and TRBJ2-2): DVKVTQSSRYLVKRTGEKVFLECVQDMDHENMFWYRQDPGLGLRLIYFSYDVKMKEKGDIPEGYSVSREKKERFSLILESASTNQTSMYLCASNVGVLYGELFFGEGSRLTVL.

The genes are TRBV28 and TRBJ2-7; 12 nucleotides line up with TRBD2. Looked up from germline, CDR1 is MDHEN and CDR2 is SYDVKM. The CDR3 runs to 13 residues. Germline trimming cut 6 bases from V and 3 bases from J; bases unmatched to any gene: 0. The CDR3 here is CASRTSGSYEQYF. The CDR3 DNA sequence: TGTGCCAGCAGGACTAGCGGGAGCTACGAGCAGTACTTC.

V is TRBV7-9 and J is TRBJ2-5; 9 positions agree with TRBD1. V was clipped by 1 base and J by 1 base; unmatched bases: 1. The CDR3 is made up of 15 amino acids. Germline CDR1 reads SEHNR; CDR2 reads FQNEAQ (reference sequence). The CDR3 loop reads CASSLGDRVQETQYF. CDR3 DNA sequence: TGTGCCAGCAGCTTAGGGGACAGGGTCCAAGAGACCCAGTACTTC. Full variable domain (outside the CDR3, taken from reference TRBV7-9 and TRBJ2-5): DTGVSQNPRHKITKRGQNVTFRCDPISEHNRLYWYRQTLGQGPEFLTYFQNEAQLEKSRLLSDRFSAERPKGSFSTLEIQRTEQGDSAMYLCASSLGDRVQETQYFGPGTRLLVL.

The chain has TRBV7-2 and TRBJ2-5; the D call may be TRBD1 or TRBD2 (5 bases each). Germline CDR1 SGHTA, CDR2 FQGNSA. This CDR3 is built from 14 residues. Trimming took off 5 bases at V and 3 bases at J, with 13 bases between the two ends. The CDR3 coding sequence is TGTGCCAGCAGCAGGGACCGGGCCGAAGAGACCCAGTACTTC. It is translated as CASSRDRAEETQYF.

This clone was seen only once. The chain recombines TRBV6-5 with TRBJ2-7, with 8 nucleotides matching TRBD2. Trimming at V came to 6 bases and at J to 3 bases, leaving 7 bases not matched to a gene. In germline, CDR1 is MNHEY, CDR2 SVGAGI. The CDR3 totals 14 residues. This chain's CDR3 is CASSRGGASYEQYF. The CDR3 DNA reads as TGTGCCAGCAGCCGGGGGGGGGCTAGCTACGAGCAGTACTTC.

This chain connects TRBV10-1 to TRBJ2-1, with 7 positions matching TRBD2. Germline CDR1 and CDR2: WNHNN and SYGVQD (reference sequence). The CDR3 extends over 17 amino acids. After removal of 5 bases from V and 0 bases from J, the junction contained 10 bases not matched to a gene. The CDR3 loop is CASSPGGRRSSYNEQFF. The CDR3 DNA reads TGCGCCAGCAGTCCGGGGGGACGGAGGAGCTCCTACAATGAGCAGTTCTTC.

This chain links TRBV19 with TRBJ2-7, with D unclear. Trimming pared 5 bases from V and 6 bases from J, leaving 14 bases between. Germline V CDR1 and CDR2: LNHDA, SQIVND (reference sequence). This CDR3 is 13 amino acids long. This CDR3 is CASSFVGSVEQYF. The CDR3 region has the DNA TGTGCCAGTAGTTTTGTGGGATCGGTCGAGCAGTACTTC.